What follows is one TCR beta chain and its context. This specimen comes from a study of T-cell reconstitution after alpha-beta-depleted transplantation in children. This CDR3 comprises 14 residues. The V gene lost 2 bases and the J gene lost 7 bases, with 14 bases spanning the gap. Looked up from germline, CDR1 is LGHDT and CDR2 is YNNKEL (reference sequence). For TCRbeta, the library was prepared with unique molecular identifiers. Via MiXCR, TCRdb re-called the PCR reads, giving one row per CDR3 protein. Of about 610,000 distinct CDR3 sequences listed, roughly 10% were seen once; the top ten hold about 4.2%.

This specimen consisted of PBMCs from the stem cell graft donor, obtained from the stem cell graft. This TCR came from a human donor who donated a stem cell graft to a child with acute myeloid leukemia. This chain links TRBV3-1 with TRBJ1-2; TRBD1 is a possible D gene (6 bases). CDR3 sequence (DNA): TGTGCCAGCAGCCAACCGCAGGGGAGTGGTGGCTACACCTTC. Translated, it gives CASSQPQGSGGYTF.